The subject of this entry is one TCR beta chain. This specimen comes from a study of blood T cell repertoires in COVID-19. Across the whole study: The cDNA or gDNA used as material had been derived from T cells, B-cell-depleted T cells, or PBMCs.

Produced via immunoSEQ multiplex PCR; TCRdb's table is partial and in-frame only. Found here are 250,000 to 350,000 clones, around 90% of them singletons; the top ten hold less than 3.5%. Germline V lookup: CDR1 SGHAT, CDR2 FQNNGV. Trimming removed 5 bases from V and 9 bases from J; junction bases left unmatched: 9. The length of the CDR3 is 15 residues. This chain uses TRBV11-2 with TRBJ2-3; 12 bases are a match to TRBD2. The sample comprised peripheral blood. The source of this sequence is a woman in her twenties or thirties with COVID-19, enrolled during active disease. CDR3 loop: CASSARLAGAPTQYF. CDR3 nucleotide sequence: TGTGCCAGCAGCGCCAGACTAGCGGGAGCGCCGACGCAGTATTTT. Full variable domain (rest looked up from reference TRBV11-2 and TRBJ2-3): EAGVAQSPRYKIIEKRQSVAFWCNPISGHATLYWYQQILGQGPKLLIQFQNNGVVDDSQLPKDRFSAERLKGVDSTLKIQPAKLEDSAVYLCASSARLAGAPTQYFGPGTRLTVL.